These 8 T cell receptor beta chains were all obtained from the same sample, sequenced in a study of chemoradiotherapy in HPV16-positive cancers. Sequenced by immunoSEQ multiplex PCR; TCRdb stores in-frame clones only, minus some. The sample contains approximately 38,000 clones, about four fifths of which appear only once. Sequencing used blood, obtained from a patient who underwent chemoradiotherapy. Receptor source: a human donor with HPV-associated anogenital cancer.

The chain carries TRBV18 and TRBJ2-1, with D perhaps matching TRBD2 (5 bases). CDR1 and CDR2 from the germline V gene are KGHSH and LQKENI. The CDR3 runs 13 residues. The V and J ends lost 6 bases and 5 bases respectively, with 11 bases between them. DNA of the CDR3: TGTGCCAGCTCCATCGGGGTGGACAATGAGCAGTTCTTC. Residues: CASSIGVDNEQFF.

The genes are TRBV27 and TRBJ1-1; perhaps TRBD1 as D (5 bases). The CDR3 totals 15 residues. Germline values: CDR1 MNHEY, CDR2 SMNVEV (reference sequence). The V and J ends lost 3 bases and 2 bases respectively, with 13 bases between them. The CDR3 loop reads CASSLARAGNTEAFF. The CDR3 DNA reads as TGTGCCAGCAGTTTGGCCAGGGCGGGAAACACTGAAGCTTTCTTT.

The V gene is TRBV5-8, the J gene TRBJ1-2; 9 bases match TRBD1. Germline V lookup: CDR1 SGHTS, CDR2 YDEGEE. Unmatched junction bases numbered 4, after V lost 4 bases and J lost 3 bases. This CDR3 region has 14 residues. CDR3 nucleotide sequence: TGTGCCAGCAGCGTACAGGGGGCCGACTATGGCTACACCTTC. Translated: CASSVQGADYGYTF.

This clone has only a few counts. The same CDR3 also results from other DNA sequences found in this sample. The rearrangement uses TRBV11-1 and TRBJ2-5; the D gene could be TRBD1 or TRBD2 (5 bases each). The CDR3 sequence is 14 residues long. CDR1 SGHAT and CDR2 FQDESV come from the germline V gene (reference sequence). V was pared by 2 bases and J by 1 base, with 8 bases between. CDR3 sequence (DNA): TGTGCCAGCAGCTTACGGGACGGCCAAGAGACCCAGTACTTC. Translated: CASSLRDGQETQYF.

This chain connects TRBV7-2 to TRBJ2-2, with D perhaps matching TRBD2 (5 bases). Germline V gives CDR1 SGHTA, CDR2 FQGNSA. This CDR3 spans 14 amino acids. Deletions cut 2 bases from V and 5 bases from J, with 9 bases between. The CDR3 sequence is CASSLFPGTGELFF. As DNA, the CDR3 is TGTGCCAGCAGCTTATTCCCGGGGACCGGGGAGCTGTTTTTT.

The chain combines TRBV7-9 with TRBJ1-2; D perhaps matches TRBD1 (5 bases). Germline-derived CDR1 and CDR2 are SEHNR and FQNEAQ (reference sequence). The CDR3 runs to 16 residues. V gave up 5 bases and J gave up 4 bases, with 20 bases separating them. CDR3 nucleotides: TGTGCCAGCAGCCCCCACCAGTACAGGCTCAGCTATGGCTACACCTTC. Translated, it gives CASSPHQYRLSYGYTF.

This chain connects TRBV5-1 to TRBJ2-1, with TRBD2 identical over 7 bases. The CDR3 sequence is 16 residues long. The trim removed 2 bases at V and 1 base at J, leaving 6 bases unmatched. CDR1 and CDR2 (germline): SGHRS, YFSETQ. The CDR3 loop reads CASSLPQGGSYNEQFF. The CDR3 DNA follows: TGCGCCAGCAGCTTACCCCAGGGAGGGTCCTACAATGAGCAGTTCTTC.

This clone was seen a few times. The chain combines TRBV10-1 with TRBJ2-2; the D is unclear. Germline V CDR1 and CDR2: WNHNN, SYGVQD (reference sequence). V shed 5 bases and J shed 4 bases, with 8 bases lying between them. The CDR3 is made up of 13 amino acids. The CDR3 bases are TGCGCCAGCAGTTCTAGGGTCACCGGGGAGCTGTTTTTT. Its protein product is CASSSRVTGELFF.